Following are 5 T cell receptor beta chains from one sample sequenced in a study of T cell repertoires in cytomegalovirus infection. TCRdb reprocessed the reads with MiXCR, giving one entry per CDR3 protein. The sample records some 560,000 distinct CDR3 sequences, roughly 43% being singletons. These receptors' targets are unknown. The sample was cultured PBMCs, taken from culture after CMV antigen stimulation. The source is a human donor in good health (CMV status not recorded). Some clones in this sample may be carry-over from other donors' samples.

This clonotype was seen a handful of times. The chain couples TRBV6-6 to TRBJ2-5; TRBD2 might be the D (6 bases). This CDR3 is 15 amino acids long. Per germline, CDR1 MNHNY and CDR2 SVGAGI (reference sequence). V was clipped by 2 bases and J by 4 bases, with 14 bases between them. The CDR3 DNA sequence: TGTGCCAGCAGTTACGGAGGGCGTGTGGGAGAGACCCAGTACTTC. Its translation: CASSYGGRVGETQYF.

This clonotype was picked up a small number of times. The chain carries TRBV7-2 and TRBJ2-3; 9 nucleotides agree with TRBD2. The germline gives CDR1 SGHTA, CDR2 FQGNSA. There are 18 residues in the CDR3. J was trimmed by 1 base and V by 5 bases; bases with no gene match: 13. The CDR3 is CASSRPPGAGGGTDTQYF. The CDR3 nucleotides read TGTGCCAGCAGCCGACCCCCCGGGGCGGGGGGGGGCACAGATACGCAGTATTTT.

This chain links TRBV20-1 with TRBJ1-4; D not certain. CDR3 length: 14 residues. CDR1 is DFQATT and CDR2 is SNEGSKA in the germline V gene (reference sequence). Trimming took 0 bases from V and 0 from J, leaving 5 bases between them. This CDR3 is CSARDRTTNEKLFF. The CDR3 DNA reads TGCAGTGCTAGAGACAGGACAACTAATGAAAAACTGTTTTTT.

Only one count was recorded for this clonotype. The DNA for the CDR3 is TGTGCCACTGCCCGATCTGGCCGAAGCTCCTACAATGAGCAGTTCTTC. Protein product: CATARSGRSSYNEQFF. This chain connects TRBV24-1 to TRBJ2-1; D is undetermined. Germline V lookup: CDR1 KGHDR, CDR2 SFDVKD. The V end lost 10 bases, the J end lost 0 bases, and 18 bases lay between the germline ends. The CDR3 spans 16 residues.

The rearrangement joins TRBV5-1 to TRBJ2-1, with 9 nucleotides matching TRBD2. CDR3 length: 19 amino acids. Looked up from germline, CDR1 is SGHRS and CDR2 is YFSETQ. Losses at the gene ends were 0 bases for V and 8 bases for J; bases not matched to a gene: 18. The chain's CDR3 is CASSLVPTEGKREADEQFF. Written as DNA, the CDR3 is TGCGCCAGCAGCTTGGTCCCTACTGAGGGTAAGCGGGAGGCCGATGAGCAGTTCTTC.